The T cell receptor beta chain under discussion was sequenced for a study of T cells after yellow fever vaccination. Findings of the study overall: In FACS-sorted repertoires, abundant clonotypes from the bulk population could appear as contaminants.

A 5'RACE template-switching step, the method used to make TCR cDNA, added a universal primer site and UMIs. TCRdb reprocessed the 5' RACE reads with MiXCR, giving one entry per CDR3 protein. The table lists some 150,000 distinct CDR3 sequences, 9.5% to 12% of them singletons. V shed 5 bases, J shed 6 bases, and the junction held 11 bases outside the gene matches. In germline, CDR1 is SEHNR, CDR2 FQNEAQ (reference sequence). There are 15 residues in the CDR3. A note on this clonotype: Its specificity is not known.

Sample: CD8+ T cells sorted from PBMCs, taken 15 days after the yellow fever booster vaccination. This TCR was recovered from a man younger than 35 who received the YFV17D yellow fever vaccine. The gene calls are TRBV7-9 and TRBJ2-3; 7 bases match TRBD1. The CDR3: CASSPRDRNKDTQYF. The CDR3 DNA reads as TGTGCCAGCAGCCCCCGGGACAGAAATAAGGATACGCAGTATTTT. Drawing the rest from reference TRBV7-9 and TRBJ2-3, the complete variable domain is DTGVSQNPRHKITKRGQNVTFRCDPISEHNRLYWYRQTLGQGPEFLTYFQNEAQLEKSRLLSDRFSAERPKGSFSTLEIQRTEQGDSAMYLCASSPRDRNKDTQYFGPGTRLTVL.